The text below deals with one TCR beta chain. The source of the sample is a study of PD-L1 blockade in urothelial cancer. In the study overall: Administration of atezolizumab to patients began around 2014, at 1,200 mg intravenously every 3 weeks.

Some clones are missing from TCRdb's copy, which holds only in-frame ones; the method was immunoSEQ multiplex PCR. The table has 75,000 to 95,000 clones, 85% to 95% seen once; the top ten hold over 8.5%. This CDR3 is 15 amino acids long. Trimming took 0 bases from V and 5 from J, leaving 13 bases between them. Germline V gene lookup returns CDR1 KGHSH and CDR2 LQKENI. The material sequenced was PBMCs, taken around atezolizumab (anti-PD-L1) treatment. The sequence came from a man in his 60s with urothelial cancer. The rearrangement links TRBV18 to TRBJ1-1; TRBD1 might be the D (6 bases). The CDR3: CASSPPPLGATEAFF. The CDR3 DNA follows: TGTGCCAGCTCACCACCCCCTCTGGGGGCGACTGAAGCTTTCTTT. The full variable domain, completed using reference TRBV18 and TRBJ1-1, is NAGVMQNPRHLVRRRGQEARLRCSPMKGHSHVYWYRQLPEEGLKFMVYLQKENIIDESGMPKERFSAEFPKEGPSILRIQQVVRGDSAAYFCASSPPPLGATEAFFGQGTRLTVV.